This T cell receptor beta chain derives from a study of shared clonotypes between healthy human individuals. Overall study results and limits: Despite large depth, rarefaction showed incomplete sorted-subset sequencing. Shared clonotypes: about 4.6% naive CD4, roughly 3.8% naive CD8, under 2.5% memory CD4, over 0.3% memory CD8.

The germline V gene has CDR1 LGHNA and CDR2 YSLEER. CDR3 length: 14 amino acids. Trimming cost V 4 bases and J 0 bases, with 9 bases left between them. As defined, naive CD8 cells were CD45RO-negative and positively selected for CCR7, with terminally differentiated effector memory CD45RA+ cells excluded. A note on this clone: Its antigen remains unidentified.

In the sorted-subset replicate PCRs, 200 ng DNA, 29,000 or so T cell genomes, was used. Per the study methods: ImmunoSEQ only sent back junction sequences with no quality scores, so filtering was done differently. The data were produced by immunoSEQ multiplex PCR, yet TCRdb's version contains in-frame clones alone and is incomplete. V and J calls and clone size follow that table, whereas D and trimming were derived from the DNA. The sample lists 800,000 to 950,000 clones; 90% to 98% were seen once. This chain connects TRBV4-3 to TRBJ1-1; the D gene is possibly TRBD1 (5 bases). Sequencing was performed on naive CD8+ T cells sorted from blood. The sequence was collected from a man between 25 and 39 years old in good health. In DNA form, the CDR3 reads TGCGCCAGCAGCCCGGGACGGATGAACACTGAAGCTTTCTTT. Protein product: CASSPGRMNTEAFF.